Each of the 29 T cell receptor beta chains below was sequenced from the same sample in a study of cytotoxic CD8 clonotypes in ibrutinib-treated CLL. Method: immunoSEQ multiplex PCR; TCRdb's copy keeps in-frame clones and lacks some. The repertoire holds some 130,000 clones, 84% seen once, with roughly 3.3% in the top ten. Sequencing was performed on PBMCs, taken after 24 months of ibrutinib treatment. These receptors all stem from a human donor with chronic lymphocytic leukemia.

The chain links TRBV4-3 to TRBJ2-5; 16 nucleotides line up with TRBD2. The CDR3 is made up of 17 amino acids. Germline V CDR1 and CDR2: LGHNA, YSLEER. Trimming cost V 4 bases and J 4 bases; bases outside gene matches: 6. DNA of the CDR3: TGCGCCAGCAGCCCTGGGACTAGCGGGGGGGCAGGAGAGACCCAGTACTTC. Residues: CASSPGTSGGAGETQYF.

This chain joins TRBV6-1 and TRBJ1-2; possibly TRBD1 for D (6 bases). The CDR3 has 15 amino acids. V was pared by 4 bases and J by 5 bases, with 17 bases between. CDR1 MNHNS and CDR2 SASEGT come from the germline V gene. The chain's CDR3 is CASSGAGESWYGYTF. The DNA for the CDR3 is TGTGCCAGCAGTGGGGCAGGGGAATCGTGGTATGGCTACACCTTC.

This clone was picked up one time. The gene calls are TRBV10-3 and TRBJ2-7, with 12 bases lining up with TRBD1. Germline assignment: CDR1 ENHRY and CDR2 SYGVKD. Trimming at V came to 2 bases and at J to 6 bases, leaving 5 bases not matched to a gene. The CDR3 extends over 15 amino acids. In nucleotides, the CDR3 is TGTGCCATCAGTGAGATGGGACAGGGGGCTCGCGAGCAGTACTTC. Residues: CAISEMGQGAREQYF.

J is TRBJ1-3 and V is TRBV7-2, with 8 bases identical to TRBD1. The V segment lost 5 bases and the J segment 3 bases; nucleotides outside the gene matches: 6. Germline assignment: CDR1 SGHTA and CDR2 FQGNSA. The CDR3 covers 15 residues. Here the CDR3 reads CASSPTGADGNTIYF. CDR3 nucleotides: TGTGCCAGCAGCCCGACAGGGGCCGATGGAAACACCATATATTTT.

The chain employs TRBV14 and TRBJ2-2, with 8 bases matching TRBD1. The V gene end was trimmed by 4 bases and the J gene end by 6 bases; junction bases not matched to a gene: 4. This CDR3 region has 14 residues. Germline values: CDR1 SGHDN, CDR2 FVKESK. This CDR3 is CASSLLQGAGELFF. In DNA form, the CDR3 reads TGTGCCAGCAGCCTATTACAGGGGGCCGGGGAGCTGTTTTTT.

This clone came up once. The rearrangement joins TRBV5-6 to TRBJ1-5; the D gene is possibly TRBD1 (6 bases). The V gene lost 2 bases and the J gene lost 0 bases, with 9 bases spanning the gap. CDR1 and CDR2 from the germline V gene are SGHDT and YYEEEE. There are 15 residues in the CDR3. The CDR3 region has the DNA TGTGCCAGCAGCTTCAGGGGATCTAGCAATCAGCCCCAGCATTTT. Translating gives CASSFRGSSNQPQHF.

The chain has TRBV19 and TRBJ1-6, with 7 bases matching TRBD1. The germline gives CDR1 LNHDA, CDR2 SQIVND (reference sequence). This CDR3 is 14 amino acids long. The V segment lost 2 bases and the J segment 11 bases; nucleotides outside the gene matches: 6. DNA for the CDR3: TGTGCCAGTAGTATACAGGGGGTGCGTGCACCCCTCCACTTT. It encodes CASSIQGVRAPLHF.

This rearrangement joins TRBV9 to TRBJ2-7; perhaps TRBD1 as D (6 bases). The CDR3 consists of 15 residues. Germline V gene lookup returns CDR1 SGDLS and CDR2 YYNGEE. With 0 bases removed from V and 3 bases from J, the gap between germline ends came to 13 bases. The CDR3 nucleotides read TGTGCCAGCAGCGTAGGGTACGTCAGGGGCTACGAGCAGTACTTC. Protein: CASSVGYVRGYEQYF.

The CDR3 DNA reads as TGTGCCAGCATTCGATTCTCCAAGGGGAACTATGGCTACACCTTC. Protein product: CASIRFSKGNYGYTF. The V and J genes are TRBV6-5 and TRBJ1-2, with a possible D match to TRBD1 (5 bases). Germline V CDR1 and CDR2: MNHEY, SVGAGI. The CDR3 is 15 amino acids. V was pared by 7 bases and J by 2 bases, with 17 bases between.

V gene TRBV6-5 combines with J gene TRBJ1-2; 8 bases map to TRBD1. The CDR3 runs 16 residues. V dropped 4 bases and J dropped 6; count of bases not matched to a gene: 13. Looked up from germline, CDR1 is MNHEY and CDR2 is SVGAGI. The CDR3 DNA follows: TGTGCCAGCAGTTTCTCGACAGGGGTGTCCCATAATGGCTACACCTTC. It translates to CASSFSTGVSHNGYTF.

V usage is TRBV7-2 and J usage is TRBJ2-3; 11 positions agree with TRBD2. Per germline, CDR1 SGHTA and CDR2 FQGNSA. Trimming removed 4 bases from V and 5 bases from J; junction bases left unmatched: 8. The CDR3 runs to 16 residues. CDR3 in amino acids: CASSSGSGGAIDTQYF. Here the CDR3 DNA reads TGTGCCAGCAGCTCCGGTAGCGGGGGGGCCATAGATACGCAGTATTTT.

This chain connects TRBV29-1 to TRBJ2-3; D is unclear. The V and J ends lost 7 bases and 2 bases respectively, with 7 bases between them. This CDR3 spans 11 amino acids. Germline CDR1 is SQVTM and CDR2 is ANQGSEA. This CDR3 is CSGLLTDTQYF. CDR3 coding DNA: TGCAGCGGGCTCCTCACAGATACGCAGTATTTT.

The chain is built from TRBV28 and TRBJ1-4, with 10 bases lining up with TRBD1. Trimming at V came to 3 bases and at J to 5 bases, leaving 6 bases not matched to a gene. The CDR3 length is 16 residues. Germline V gives CDR1 MDHEN, CDR2 SYDVKM. This chain's CDR3 is CASSFRQGAGNEKLFF. As DNA, the CDR3 is TGTGCCAGCAGTTTTCGACAGGGGGCAGGGAATGAAAAACTGTTTTTT.

The V gene is TRBV7-2, the J gene TRBJ1-4; the D gene is possibly TRBD1 (6 bases). The CDR3 loop spans 15 amino acids. The V and J ends lost 5 bases and 2 bases respectively, with 12 bases between them. Germline V gene sequence: CDR1 SGHTA, CDR2 FQGNSA. CDR3 region: CASSTTGTTNEKLFF. Written as DNA, the CDR3 is TGTGCCAGCAGCACCACAGGGACTACTAATGAAAAACTGTTTTTT. Based on the CDR3 plus reference TRBV7-2 and TRBJ1-4, the full variable domain is GAGVSQSPSNKVTEKGKDVELRCDPISGHTALYWYRQSLGQGLEFLIYFQGNSAPDKSGLPSDRFSAERTGGSVSTLTIQRTQQEDSAVYLCASSTTGTTNEKLFFGSGTQLSVL.

V and J are TRBV19 and TRBJ2-6; D may match TRBD1 or TRBD2 (5 bases each). The ends were cut back, 3 bases at V and 0 bases at J, with 12 bases in the middle. Germline V gene lookup returns CDR1 LNHDA and CDR2 SQIVND (reference sequence). This CDR3 contains 17 residues. CDR3: CASSIGVGDSGANVLTF. CDR3 in DNA: TGTGCCAGTAGTATCGGGGTGGGGGACTCTGGGGCCAACGTCCTGACTTTC.

The genes are TRBV5-1 and TRBJ2-1, with no clear D. Trimming cost V 0 bases and J 5 bases, with 12 bases left between them. Germline V CDR1 and CDR2: SGHRS, YFSETQ. There are 15 residues in the CDR3. As DNA, the CDR3 is TGCGCCAGCAGCTTGGACCGGCTCTGGGACAATGAGCAGTTCTTC. This gives the protein CASSLDRLWDNEQFF.

This chain uses TRBV28 with TRBJ2-7; 7 bases map to TRBD1. V lost 3 bases, J lost 1 base, and 9 bases stayed unmatched. The CDR3 is 16 amino acids. Per germline, CDR1 MDHEN and CDR2 SYDVKM. CDR3 DNA: TGTGCCAGCAGTTTCCACACAGGGGACCTTTCCTACGAGCAGTACTTC. Translating it yields CASSFHTGDLSYEQYF.

This clone was recorded once. The chain joins TRBV7-3 to TRBJ1-1; D is uncertain. V lost 5 bases and J lost 1, with 8 bases in between. This CDR3 spans 13 amino acids. CDR1 is SGHTA and CDR2 is FQGTGA in the germline V gene. The CDR3 nucleotides are TGTGCCAGCAGCATGACAAGGAACACTGAAGCTTTCTTT. Amino acids: CASSMTRNTEAFF.

The chain joins TRBV27 to TRBJ1-1; D might be TRBD1 (6 bases). CDR1 and CDR2 (germline): MNHEY, SMNVEV (reference sequence). The CDR3 runs to 13 residues. V lost 5 bases, J lost 7 bases, and 14 bases lay in between. CDR3 nucleotide sequence: TGTGCCAGCAGTCGGACAGCTTGGGGTGAAGCTTTCTTT. Its protein is CASSRTAWGEAFF.

The V call is TRBV28, the J call TRBJ1-2, with 7 bases identical to TRBD1. CDR1 and CDR2 (germline): MDHEN, SYDVKM. V shed 6 bases and J 4 bases; nucleotides not matched to a gene: 5. The CDR3 has 13 amino acids. Here the CDR3 DNA reads TGTGCCAGCAGGTCGACAGGGCTCTATGGCTACACCTTC. Protein: CASRSTGLYGYTF.

This clone was detected only a few times. This sequence joins TRBV5-4 and TRBJ1-1; D uncertain. From germline, CDR1 is SGHNT and CDR2 YYREEE (reference sequence). CDR3 length: 15 amino acids. The ends were cut back, 3 bases at V and 3 bases at J, with 15 bases in the middle. CDR3 amino acids: CASSSGGGPDTEAFF. CDR3 nucleotides: TGTGCCAGCAGCTCGGGAGGTGGTCCTGACACTGAAGCTTTCTTT.

In nucleotides, the CDR3 is TGTGCCATCAGTGAGTTTGGTACTGACTCCTACGAGCAGTACTTC. Its protein is CAISEFGTDSYEQYF. The chain has TRBV10-3 and TRBJ2-7; no clear D. The CDR3 has 15 amino acids. From germline, CDR1 is ENHRY and CDR2 SYGVKD. The V and J ends lost 1 base and 0 bases respectively, with 10 bases between them.

This clone has only one observation. The chain uses TRBV30 and TRBJ1-2; TRBD1 aligns across 9 bases. Unmatched junction bases numbered 8, after V lost 0 bases and J lost 6 bases. Germline CDR1 is GTSNPN and CDR2 is SVGIG (reference sequence). The length of the CDR3 is 15 residues. The CDR3 DNA sequence: TGTGCCTGGAGTGTCCTCCGGGACAGGGATCATGGCTACACCTTC. Residues: CAWSVLRDRDHGYTF. Full variable domain (remainder filled in from reference TRBV30 and TRBJ1-2): SQTIHQWPATLVQPVGSPLSLECTVEGTSNPNLYWYRQAAGRGLQLLFYSVGIGQISSEVPQNLSASRPQDRQFILSSKKLLLSDSGFYLCAWSVLRDRDHGYTFGSGTRLTVV.

The rearrangement joins TRBV19 to TRBJ2-2; TRBD2 matches at 10 bases. The junction had 14 bases not matched to a gene; V was cut back by 3 bases and J by 1 base. The V gene's germline CDR1 is LNHDA and CDR2 SQIVND (reference sequence). The CDR3 has 20 residues. DNA of the CDR3: TGTGCCAGTAGTATTCCCCTTTCCGGACTAGCGGATGTGAACACCGGGGAGCTGTTTTTT. Its protein product is CASSIPLSGLADVNTGELFF.

The J gene is TRBJ2-2, the V gene TRBV12-5, with 8 bases fitting TRBD2. The CDR3 covers 13 residues. Germline CDR1 and CDR2: LGHNT and FRNRAP. V was clipped by 5 bases and J by 9 bases; unmatched bases: 5. The chain's CDR3 is CASGQRLARELFF. The CDR3 DNA reads as TGTGCTAGTGGTCAGAGACTAGCGAGGGAGCTGTTTTTT.

The rearrangement links TRBV6-5 to TRBJ1-1, with 7 bases fitting TRBD1. The CDR3 consists of 13 residues. Germline V lookup: CDR1 MNHEY, CDR2 SVGAGI. V was clipped by 6 bases and J by 3 bases; unmatched bases: 4. CDR3 protein: CASRPGGDTEAFF. Written as DNA, the CDR3 is TGTGCCAGCAGGCCAGGGGGGGACACTGAAGCTTTCTTT.

V is TRBV30 and J is TRBJ1-3, with 8 bases fitting TRBD1. This CDR3 has 14 residues. The V segment lost 2 bases and the J segment 1 base; nucleotides outside the gene matches: 1. CDR1 is GTSNPN, CDR2 SVGIG, per germline (reference sequence). The CDR3 region is CAWSQGASGNTIYF. CDR3 sequence (DNA): TGTGCCTGGAGTCAGGGGGCATCTGGAAACACCATATATTTT.

V usage is TRBV6-6 and J usage is TRBJ2-1; D uncertain. Germline-derived CDR1 and CDR2 are MNHNY and SVGAGI (reference sequence). The CDR3 length is 14 residues. V lost 7 bases, J lost 1 base, and 11 bases lay in between. The CDR3 protein is CASKGFRSYNEQFF. The CDR3 coding sequence is TGTGCCAGCAAAGGGTTTCGTTCCTACAATGAGCAGTTCTTC.

The chain carries TRBV10-3 and TRBJ2-7; TRBD1 aligns across 7 bases. Germline V gene sequence: CDR1 ENHRY, CDR2 SYGVKD. The CDR3 is 12 amino acids. J gave up 4 bases and V 10 bases, and 7 bases lay outside the gene matches. Written as DNA, the CDR3 is TGTGCCACACGGGACAGCTTGTACGAGCAGTACTTC. Its protein product is CATRDSLYEQYF.